This TCR beta chain was retrieved from a study of blood T cell repertoires in COVID-19. Libraries were prepared by immunoSEQ multiplex PCR; TCRdb keeps only in-frame clonotypes and omits some of them. Of about 76,000 clones detected, approximately 78% appear once; the ten largest clones hold around 29%. CDR3 size: 14 residues. Deletions cut 3 bases from V and 4 bases from J, with 11 bases between. The germline V gene encodes CDR1 SGDLS and CDR2 YYNGEE. Material for sequencing was peripheral blood. The chain employs TRBV9 and TRBJ1-3; D may be TRBD1 (6 bases). The TCR originated in a human donor in a cohort sampled during active COVID-19. The CDR3 DNA reads as TGTGCCAGCAGCGAGGGGGTAGGGGGAAACACCATATATTTT. Translation: CASSEGVGGNTIYF.